The next 21 T cell receptor beta chains were all read from a single sample in a study of blood T cell repertoires in COVID-19. The table came from immunoSEQ multiplex PCR; TCRdb's copy has only in-frame clones and leaves some out. The data hold around 100,000 clones, with approximately 78% observed a single time. Sequencing was carried out using peripheral blood. The receptors originated from a man aged 55-75 years with active or convalescent COVID-19.

The chain has TRBV15 and TRBJ2-5; D is perhaps TRBD1 (6 bases). The CDR3 runs to 12 residues. Germline-derived CDR1 and CDR2 are LNHNV and YYDKDF (reference sequence). Trimming cost V 3 bases and J 8 bases, with 10 bases left between them. The CDR3 nucleotides are TGTGCCACCAGCAGTCCCAGGGGAACCCAGTACTTC. Translated: CATSSPRGTQYF.

The V call is TRBV29-1, the J call TRBJ1-1; perhaps TRBD1 as D (5 bases). Looked up from germline, CDR1 is SQVTM and CDR2 is ANQGSEA. With 5 bases removed from V and 8 bases from J, the gap between germline ends came to 9 bases. This CDR3 region has 10 residues. CDR3 sequence: CSVRDFEAFF. The CDR3, as DNA: TGCAGCGTTAGGGACTTCGAAGCTTTCTTT.

The chain couples TRBV19 to TRBJ2-3; TRBD2 matches at 11 bases. V trimming: 4 bases; J trimming: 2 bases; junction bases outside the gene matches: 5. The CDR3 is 16 amino acids. CDR1 LNHDA and CDR2 SQIVND come from the germline V gene (reference sequence). The CDR3 DNA is TGTGCCAGTAGTAAGGGGACTAGCGGAGTCACAGATACGCAGTATTTT. It encodes CASSKGTSGVTDTQYF. The entire variable domain, with the rest obtained from reference TRBV19 and TRBJ2-3, is as follows: DGGITQSPKYLFRKEGQNVTLSCEQNLNHDAMYWYRQDPGQGLRLIYYSQIVNDFQKGDIAEGYSVSREKKESFPLTVTSAQKNPTAFYLCASSKGTSGVTDTQYFGPGTRLTVL.

V gene TRBV6-5 combines with J gene TRBJ1-2; the D is unclear. The CDR3 extends over 14 amino acids. The germline V and J ends were trimmed by 0 bases and 1 base, with 6 bases remaining between them. Germline V lookup: CDR1 MNHEY, CDR2 SVGAGI. CDR3 residues: CASSYSGLNYGYTF. CDR3 coding DNA: TGTGCCAGCAGTTACTCGGGCCTTAACTATGGCTACACCTTC.

This clone was seen only once. The chain links TRBV4-1 to TRBJ1-1, with 8 bases identical to TRBD1. Germline CDR1 reads MGHRA; CDR2 reads YSYEKL. The CDR3 is made up of 12 amino acids. Trimming removed 5 bases from V and 9 bases from J; junction bases left unmatched: 5. The CDR3 is CASSETGAKAFF. The CDR3 DNA follows: TGCGCCAGCAGCGAGACAGGGGCTAAAGCTTTCTTT.

The genes are TRBV9 and TRBJ1-3, with D possibly TRBD1 on 6 matching bases. Trimming shortened V by 3 bases and J by 2 bases, and 12 bases separated the two germline ends. The CDR3 is made up of 15 amino acids. CDR1 is SGDLS, CDR2 YYNGEE, per germline. The CDR3 sequence is CASSATGTTGNTIYF. CDR3 bases: TGTGCCAGCAGCGCAACCGGGACAACTGGAAACACCATATATTTT.

The J gene is TRBJ1-3, the V gene TRBV7-8, with a tentative D call TRBD1 (6 bases). The CDR3 length is 14 residues. Trimming took off 5 bases at V and 0 bases at J, with 8 bases between the two ends. Per the germline V gene, CDR1 is SGHVS and CDR2 is FQNEAQ. The CDR3, as DNA: TGTGCCAGCAGCCAGGGGCACTCTGGAAACACCATATATTTT. Translated, it gives CASSQGHSGNTIYF.

The CDR3, as DNA: TGTGCCAGCGGTACGGGAGTCACCGGGGAGCTGTTTTTT. Amino acid sequence: CASGTGVTGELFF. The V gene is TRBV7-9, the J gene TRBJ2-2; D perhaps matches TRBD2 (6 bases). Trimming took off 8 bases at V and 4 bases at J, with 11 bases between the two ends. The CDR3 is 13 residues long. CDR1 and CDR2 from the germline V gene are SEHNR and FQNEAQ (reference sequence).

The V gene is TRBV6-5, the J gene TRBJ1-2; the D gene is possibly TRBD1 (6 bases). This CDR3 has 14 amino acids. Germline values: CDR1 MNHEY, CDR2 SVGAGI. Trimming cost V 7 bases and J 4 bases, with 16 bases left between them. CDR3 loop: CASTPTGLSYGYTF. Written as DNA, the CDR3 is TGTGCCAGCACCCCGACAGGCCTAAGCTATGGCTACACCTTC.

The rearrangement joins TRBV19 to TRBJ2-1; 9 nucleotides align to TRBD2. The germline gives CDR1 LNHDA, CDR2 SQIVND (reference sequence). The V gene end was trimmed by 11 bases and the J gene end by 4 bases; junction bases not matched to a gene: 18. The CDR3 is 17 amino acids. Written as DNA, the CDR3 is TGTGCCTGCCGAGACCTCCTAGCGGGGAGGGGTTACAATGAGCAGTTCTTC. Protein sequence: CACRDLLAGRGYNEQFF.

Only one count was recorded for this clone. The chain uses TRBV3-1 (or the pseudogene TRBV3-2) and TRBJ1-1, with 11 bases lining up with TRBD1. The CDR3 covers 16 residues. Trimming removed 4 bases from V and 1 base from J; junction bases left unmatched: 5. Germline V gene lookup returns CDR1 LGHDT and CDR2 YNNKEL (reference sequence). In DNA form, the CDR3 reads TGTGCCAGCAGCCGCGGACAGGGGGCAAGGAACACTGAAGCTTTCTTT. It encodes CASSRGQGARNTEAFF.

V usage is TRBV6-2 or TRBV6-3 and J usage is TRBJ2-7; maybe TRBD2 (7 bases). Germline-derived CDR1 and CDR2 are MNHEY and SVGEGT. V dropped 5 bases and J dropped 4 bases, with 15 bases sitting between them. The CDR3 is 14 residues long. CDR3 nucleotide sequence: TGTGCCAGCAGTGAGGGGGGGCCCCTTTACGAGCAGTACGTC. It specifies CASSEGGPLYEQYV.

The chain has TRBV6-2 or TRBV6-3 and TRBJ2-1, with 9 bases lining up with TRBD2. This CDR3 is 17 amino acids long. Unmatched junction bases numbered 11, after V lost 2 bases and J lost 6 bases. Germline CDR1 MNHEY, CDR2 SVGEGT. CDR3 region: CASSYTMAGGPSNEQFF. DNA of the CDR3: TGTGCCAGCAGTTACACGATGGCGGGAGGGCCGAGCAATGAGCAGTTCTTC.

This clone was seen once. The rearrangement uses TRBV6-6 and TRBJ2-3; tentative D call: TRBD2 (5 bases). Germline V gene lookup returns CDR1 MNHNY and CDR2 SVGAGI (reference sequence). V lost 5 bases and J 7 bases, leaving 10 bases between the germline ends. This CDR3 is 12 amino acids long. CDR3 DNA sequence: TGTGCCAGCAGTCCCGGGGTAAATACGCAGTATTTT. Its protein product is CASSPGVNTQYF.

The chain uses TRBV7-6 and TRBJ2-3; D is unresolved. Trimming stripped 6 bases from V and 4 bases from J, with 17 bases between. Germline V gives CDR1 SGHVS, CDR2 FNYEAQ. This CDR3 region has 15 residues. The CDR3 DNA sequence: TGTGCCAGCAGTCCAGGAACAGAACACCCAGATACGCAGTATTTT. Translating gives CASSPGTEHPDTQYF. The full variable domain, in which reference TRBV7-6 and TRBJ2-3 provide the parts outside the CDR3, is GAGVSQSPRYKVTKRGQDVALRCDPISGHVSLYWYRQALGQGPEFLTYFNYEAQQDKSGLPNDRFSAERPEGSISTLTIQRTEQRDSAMYRCASSPGTEHPDTQYFGPGTRLTVL.

The chain carries TRBV7-9 and TRBJ1-5; D perhaps matches TRBD1 (5 bases). CDR3 length: 15 residues. Trimming left V 1 base short and J 2 bases short, with 9 bases between. CDR1 is SEHNR, CDR2 FQNEAQ, per germline (reference sequence). The CDR3 here is CASSLGPGGNQPQHF. As DNA, the CDR3 is TGTGCCAGCAGCTTAGGGCCGGGGGGCAATCAGCCCCAGCATTTT.

The chain uses TRBV7-8 and TRBJ2-1, with D possibly matching TRBD1 (6 bases). Per germline, CDR1 SGHVS and CDR2 FQNEAQ. Trimming removed 2 bases from V and 6 bases from J, with 17 bases in between. The CDR3 runs 16 residues. The CDR3 loop reads CASSLRDTVNINEQFF. The CDR3 DNA follows: TGTGCCAGCAGCTTACGGGACACCGTGAACATCAATGAGCAGTTCTTC.

The rearrangement joins TRBV28 to TRBJ1-5; 9 bases align to TRBD1. Trimming cost V 3 bases and J 9 bases; bases outside gene matches: 6. Germline CDR1 MDHEN, CDR2 SYDVKM. The CDR3 has 14 residues. CDR3: CASSFRDRVRPQHF. DNA for the CDR3: TGTGCCAGCAGTTTCCGGGACAGGGTGAGGCCCCAGCATTTT.

The table lists this clone with a count of one. The chain recombines TRBV2 with TRBJ2-1; 10 bases agree with TRBD1. Germline assignment: CDR1 SNHLY and CDR2 FYNNEI. V gave up 8 bases and J gave up 6 bases; unmatched junction bases: 4. The CDR3 runs 13 residues. This CDR3 reads CASGGQGTNEQFF. Written as DNA, the CDR3 is TGTGCCAGCGGGGGACAGGGGACCAATGAGCAGTTCTTC.

The rearrangement uses TRBV27 and TRBJ1-6; D not certain. This CDR3 has 14 amino acids. From germline, CDR1 is MNHEY and CDR2 SMNVEV (reference sequence). V was pared by 3 bases and J by 9 bases, with 12 bases between. In DNA, the CDR3 is TGTGCCAGCAGTTTTCGGGCGGAGGGTTCACCCCTCCACTTT. This translates into CASSFRAEGSPLHF.

This clone was counted at least ten times. V is TRBV5-1 and J is TRBJ2-3, with 7 bases identical to TRBD1. CDR3 length: 17 amino acids. Unmatched junction bases numbered 7, after V lost 0 bases and J lost 0 bases. Germline CDR1 and CDR2: SGHRS and YFSETQ. CDR3 DNA sequence: TGCGCCAGCAGCTTGGGCCACCGGGACAGCAGCACAGATACGCAGTATTTT. This codes for CASSLGHRDSSTDTQYF.